These 32 T cell receptor beta chains originate from one sample sequenced in a study of blood T cell repertoires in COVID-19. Generated by immunoSEQ multiplex PCR, the TCRdb table keeps only in-frame clones and is missing some. Among approximately 150,000 clones, around four fifths were seen once, and the ten largest hold 6.2%. The specimen sequenced was PBMCs or T cells enriched from blood (not recorded which). The receptors were sampled from a woman in her thirties or forties who had recovered from COVID-19.

The chain recombines TRBV30 with TRBJ1-2; tentative D call: TRBD1 (5 bases). CDR1 is GTSNPN, CDR2 SVGIG, per germline (reference sequence). This CDR3 comprises 15 residues. Trimming took 0 bases from V and 4 from J, leaving 15 bases between them. Here the CDR3 reads CAWSVAGSQGYGYTF. In DNA form, the CDR3 reads TGTGCCTGGAGTGTAGCGGGTAGCCAGGGCTATGGCTACACCTTC.

The gene calls are TRBV18 and TRBJ2-1; 9 bases are shared with TRBD1. This CDR3 has 15 amino acids. The trim removed 5 bases at V and 1 base at J, leaving 3 bases unmatched. Germline lookup yields CDR1 KGHSH and CDR2 LQKENI. Written as DNA, the CDR3 is TGTGCCAGCTCATCCGGGACAGGGTCCTACAATGAGCAGTTCTTC. This gives the protein CASSSGTGSYNEQFF.

The chain combines TRBV7-6 with TRBJ2-6, with a possible D match to TRBD1 (5 bases). Deletions cut 6 bases from V and 0 bases from J, with 9 bases between. The germline CDR1 and CDR2 sequences are SGHVS and FNYEAQ. The CDR3 length is 15 residues. This CDR3 is CASSYDSSGANVLTF. Here the CDR3 DNA reads TGTGCCAGCAGTTACGACAGCTCTGGGGCCAACGTCCTGACTTTC. The full variable domain, with the rest looked up from reference TRBV7-6 and TRBJ2-6, is GAGVSQSPRYKVTKRGQDVALRCDPISGHVSLYWYRQALGQGPEFLTYFNYEAQQDKSGLPNDRFSAERPEGSISTLTIQRTEQRDSAMYRCASSYDSSGANVLTFGAGSRLTVL.

This clone was picked up one time. The V call is TRBV6-5, the J call TRBJ1-2; a weak D match, TRBD1 (6 bases). CDR1 and CDR2 (germline): MNHEY, SVGAGI. V was trimmed by 2 bases and J by 2 bases, leaving 9 bases between them. This CDR3 has 14 amino acids. The CDR3 spells CASSYTTGNYGYTF. As DNA, the CDR3 is TGTGCCAGCAGTTACACCACAGGGAACTATGGCTACACCTTC.

This clone was observed a few times. The chain couples TRBV18 to TRBJ1-4; 8 nucleotides match TRBD1. The CDR3 covers 15 residues. V trimming: 4 bases; J trimming: 5 bases; junction bases outside the gene matches: 6. Germline CDR1 is KGHSH and CDR2 is LQKENI. The chain's CDR3 is CASSHDRGENEKLFF. The CDR3 nucleotides read TGTGCCAGCTCACACGACAGGGGCGAGAATGAAAAACTGTTTTTT.

CDR3 in DNA: TGTGCCAGCAACCGGGGACAGGCGAACACTGAAGCTTTCTTT. It translates to CASNRGQANTEAFF. The rearrangement links TRBV5-8 to TRBJ1-1, with 8 nucleotides matching TRBD1. The germline gives CDR1 SGHTS, CDR2 YDEGEE. Trimming removed 6 bases from V and 1 base from J; junction bases left unmatched: 5. The CDR3 length is 14 residues. Filled out from reference TRBV5-8 and TRBJ1-1, the complete variable domain reads EAGVTQSPTHLIKTRGQQATLRCSPISGHTSVYWYQQALGLGLQFLLWYDEGEERNRGNFPPRFSGRQFPNYSSELNVNALELEDSALYLCASNRGQANTEAFFGQGTRLTVV.

This clone was seen once. The chain carries TRBV5-1 and TRBJ2-3; TRBD1 is a possible D gene (5 bases). Germline-derived CDR1 and CDR2 are SGHRS and YFSETQ. The CDR3 has 14 amino acids. Between the trimmed V and J ends, which lost 0 bases and 4 bases, there was a span of 9 bases. CDR3 sequence: CASSLEGSPDTQYF. For the CDR3, the DNA is TGCGCCAGCAGCTTGGAGGGGTCTCCAGATACGCAGTATTTT.

The chain uses TRBV3-1 (or the pseudogene TRBV3-2) and TRBJ2-5; 8 positions match TRBD2. V shed 0 bases and J 5 bases; nucleotides not matched to a gene: 8. Per the germline V gene, CDR1 is LGHDT and CDR2 is YNNKEL (reference sequence). The length of the CDR3 is 16 residues. CDR3 nucleotide sequence: TGTGCCAGCAGCCAAGACGTCGCCCGGGGGGGGGAGACCCAGTACTTC. Protein sequence: CASSQDVARGGETQYF.

The gene calls are TRBV6-5 and TRBJ2-7, with 12 bases aligning to TRBD2. This CDR3 is built from 13 residues. CDR1 and CDR2 from the germline V gene are MNHEY and SVGAGI. Trimming cost V 8 bases and J 4 bases; bases outside gene matches: 3. The CDR3 sequence: CASRTSGEYEQYF. DNA of the CDR3: TGTGCCAGCCGGACTAGCGGGGAGTACGAGCAGTACTTC.

This chain joins TRBV27 and TRBJ2-7; TRBD1 matches 10 bases. The CDR3 loop spans 13 amino acids. V shed 4 bases and J 4 bases; nucleotides not matched to a gene: 1. Germline assignment: CDR1 MNHEY and CDR2 SMNVEV (reference sequence). The CDR3 DNA is TGTGCCAGCAGTTGGGACAGGGGTTACGAGCAGTACTTC. Its translation is CASSWDRGYEQYF.

The rearrangement uses TRBV11-1 and TRBJ2-2; D is uncertain. The CDR3 runs to 14 residues. The germline gives CDR1 SGHAT, CDR2 FQDESV (reference sequence). Between the trimmed V and J ends, which lost 0 bases and 5 bases, there was a span of 7 bases. CDR3 in DNA: TGTGCCAGCAGCTTAGCCCCCGAGACCGGGGAGCTGTTTTTT. Translation gives CASSLAPETGELFF.

This chain connects TRBV7-6 to TRBJ2-5, with 8 bases identical to TRBD1. The CDR3 is 16 amino acids. From germline, CDR1 is SGHVS and CDR2 FNYEAQ. Trimming cost V 6 bases and J 5 bases; bases outside gene matches: 14. The CDR3 sequence: CASSQTSGTGWETQYF. CDR3 DNA: TGTGCCAGCAGTCAAACCTCCGGGACAGGATGGGAGACCCAGTACTTC.

The chain couples TRBV25-1 to TRBJ1-3; 7 bases line up with TRBD1. Germline CDR1 reads MGHDK; CDR2 reads SYGVNS. Trimming removed 4 bases from V and 0 bases from J; junction bases left unmatched: 3. This CDR3 spans 15 amino acids. The DNA of the CDR3 is TGTGCCAGCAGTGGGGGGACAGCCTCTGGAAACACCATATATTTT. Its translation is CASSGGTASGNTIYF.

This clone has only one observation. The rearrangement uses TRBV5-6 and TRBJ1-5; D might be TRBD1 (5 bases). V lost 1 base to trimming and J lost 2 bases, with 10 bases between them. The CDR3 has 15 residues. Germline V gene data show CDR1 as SGHDT and CDR2 as YYEEEE. CDR3 nucleotides: TGTGCCAGCAGCTTGACCGGGGGTGGCAATCAGCCCCAGCATTTT. It yields the protein CASSLTGGGNQPQHF. The full variable domain, with the rest looked up from reference TRBV5-6 and TRBJ1-5, is DAGVTQSPTHLIKTRGQQVTLRCSPKSGHDTVSWYQQALGQGPQFIFQYYEEEERQRGNFPDRFSGHQFPNYSSELNVNALLLGDSALYLCASSLTGGGNQPQHFGDGTRLSIL.

In its sample, this clone was seen a few times. The chain combines TRBV7-8 with TRBJ1-4, with TRBD1 identical over 7 bases. The germline V gene encodes CDR1 SGHVS and CDR2 FQNEAQ. V lost 2 bases, J lost 6 bases, and 24 bases stayed unmatched. This CDR3 comprises 21 residues. The CDR3 reads CASSLNLIRGRRRRADEKLFF. The CDR3 DNA reads as TGTGCCAGCAGCTTAAATCTTATAAGGGGGCGACGACGGCGGGCAGATGAAAAACTGTTTTTT.

The chain is built from TRBV4-1 and TRBJ1-5, with TRBD1 matching over 8 bases. J lost 6 bases, V lost 5 bases, and 9 bases had no gene match. From germline, CDR1 is MGHRA and CDR2 YSYEKL. This CDR3 has 15 amino acids. The CDR3 sequence is CASSYRTGGGQPQHF. DNA for the CDR3: TGCGCCAGCAGCTATAGAACAGGGGGGGGTCAGCCCCAGCATTTT.

This rearrangement joins TRBV19 to TRBJ2-3; D is perhaps TRBD1 (6 bases). This CDR3 is 15 amino acids long. Looked up from germline, CDR1 is LNHDA and CDR2 is SQIVND (reference sequence). The ends were cut back, 7 bases at V and 6 bases at J, with 20 bases in the middle. The CDR3 spells CASNPGTTTFDTQYF. In DNA form, the CDR3 reads TGTGCCAGTAACCCCGGGACAACTACGTTCGATACGCAGTATTTT.

This chain uses TRBV7-9 with TRBJ1-1; 7 nucleotides agree with TRBD1. CDR1 is SEHNR and CDR2 is FQNEAQ in the germline V gene (reference sequence). The CDR3 runs 14 residues. V shed 5 bases, J shed 1 base, and the junction held 4 bases outside the gene matches. The CDR3 protein is CASSLGQENTEAFF. DNA of the CDR3: TGTGCCAGCAGCCTAGGACAGGAGAACACTGAAGCTTTCTTT.

This chain joins TRBV27 and TRBJ2-2; tentative D call: TRBD2 (5 bases). The V and J ends lost 3 bases and 0 bases respectively, with 11 bases between them. The CDR3 length is 16 residues. The germline V gene has CDR1 MNHEY and CDR2 SMNVEV (reference sequence). The CDR3 DNA is TGTGCCAGCAGTTTGCGGGTGTTAACGAACACCGGGGAGCTGTTTTTT. Its translation is CASSLRVLTNTGELFF.

The chain recombines TRBV7-7 with TRBJ2-1; 7 bases line up with TRBD2. Unmatched junction bases numbered 8, after V lost 4 bases and J lost 5 bases. CDR1 is SSHAT, CDR2 FNYEAQ, per germline (reference sequence). The CDR3 contains 15 residues. CDR3: CASSSSSGIHNEQFF. The CDR3 DNA reads TGTGCCAGCAGCTCCTCTAGCGGAATCCACAATGAGCAGTTCTTC.

Ten or more counts support this clone. The V and J genes are TRBV7-3 and TRBJ2-7; D might be TRBD1 (5 bases). V shed 2 bases and J shed 1 base, with 12 bases lying between them. The CDR3 runs 15 residues. Germline loops: CDR1 SGHTA, CDR2 FQGTGA. This chain's CDR3 is CASSLGPDKSYEQYF. The CDR3 nucleotides read TGTGCCAGCAGCTTAGGGCCGGACAAATCCTACGAGCAGTACTTC.

This chain joins TRBV6-1 and TRBJ2-6; 7 bases agree with TRBD1. The CDR3 loop spans 16 amino acids. Germline loops: CDR1 MNHNS, CDR2 SASEGT. J gave up 0 bases and V 4 bases, and 3 bases lay outside the gene matches. The CDR3 is CASSGDSRSGANVLTF. The CDR3 DNA reads TGTGCCAGCAGTGGGGACAGTCGCTCTGGGGCCAACGTCCTGACTTTC.

The J gene is TRBJ2-5, the V gene TRBV27; TRBD1 matches at 7 bases. CDR1 and CDR2 from the germline V gene are MNHEY and SMNVEV (reference sequence). With 7 bases clipped from V and 2 bases from J, the junction kept 7 bases outside the gene matches. The length of the CDR3 is 14 residues. The CDR3: CASKGRGSQETQYF. CDR3 DNA sequence: TGTGCCAGCAAGGGCAGGGGGTCACAAGAGACCCAGTACTTC.

The chain uses TRBV5-1 and TRBJ2-7, with D perhaps TRBD1 (6 bases). Germline CDR1 SGHRS, CDR2 YFSETQ. This CDR3 has 15 amino acids. V was shortened by 0 bases and J by 0 bases, with 10 bases between the two germline ends. As DNA, the CDR3 is TGCGCCAGCAGCTTGGAGGGGGATTCCTCCTACGAGCAGTACTTC. This gives the protein CASSLEGDSSYEQYF.

The V and J genes are TRBV6-5 and TRBJ1-4; D is possibly TRBD1 (5 bases). Germline CDR1 and CDR2: MNHEY and SVGAGI. This CDR3 has 13 amino acids. Trimming shortened V by 4 bases and J by 2 bases, and 5 bases separated the two germline ends. The CDR3 DNA is TGTGCCAGCAGTTCAGGGACTAATGAAAAACTGTTTTTT. Translation gives CASSSGTNEKLFF.

This clone was seen only once. The chain uses TRBV6-2 or TRBV6-3 and TRBJ1-1; TRBD1 matches at 9 bases. Looked up from germline, CDR1 is MNHEY and CDR2 is SVGEGT. J gave up 6 bases and V 5 bases, and 10 bases lay outside the gene matches. The CDR3 runs 15 residues. The DNA of the CDR3 is TGTGCCAGCAGTGTCGCGGGACAGGGTAAGGCTGAAGCTTTCTTT. Protein sequence: CASSVAGQGKAEAFF.

Only a few counts were recorded for this clone. The chain carries TRBV4-1 and TRBJ1-1; D is undetermined. V lost 1 base, J lost 3 bases, and 15 bases lay in between. Germline V CDR1 and CDR2: MGHRA, YSYEKL. The CDR3 totals 16 residues. The CDR3 nucleotides read TGCGCCAGCAGCCAAGTCAATATGGTGGCTTACACTGAAGCTTTCTTT. Encoded protein: CASSQVNMVAYTEAFF.

This rearrangement joins TRBV19 to TRBJ1-6, with D unclear. Germline V gene sequence: CDR1 LNHDA, CDR2 SQIVND (reference sequence). Trimming left V 0 bases short and J 10 bases short, with 13 bases between. The CDR3 is 15 residues long. The CDR3 DNA reads as TGTGCCAGTAGTATAGATCAATCGGTACGCTCACCCCTCCACTTT. Translation: CASSIDQSVRSPLHF.

This clone was detected once. The rearrangement uses TRBV13 and TRBJ2-5; 7 bases fit TRBD2. Germline V gene lookup returns CDR1 PRHDT and CDR2 FYEKMQ (reference sequence). This CDR3 is built from 16 residues. Trimming took 5 bases from V and 1 from J; bases not matched to a gene: 10. CDR3 protein: CASSPRFSGSQETQYF. The CDR3 region has the DNA TGTGCCAGCAGCCCTCGCTTTAGCGGGTCCCAAGAGACCCAGTACTTC.

V usage is TRBV5-6 and J usage is TRBJ2-1, with 11 bases that match TRBD2. With 6 bases clipped from V and 4 bases from J, the junction kept 6 bases outside the gene matches. CDR3 length equals 15 residues. Germline lookup yields CDR1 SGHDT and CDR2 YYEEEE. This CDR3 is CASTSGLADYNEQFF. The CDR3 DNA reads TGTGCCAGCACCTCGGGACTAGCGGATTACAATGAGCAGTTCTTC.

The V gene is TRBV7-9, the J gene TRBJ2-1; 9 bases are shared with TRBD2. The CDR3 runs to 15 residues. Germline CDR1 SEHNR, CDR2 FQNEAQ (reference sequence). The J segment lost 8 bases and the V segment lost 2 bases, leaving 7 bases of the junction unmatched. This chain's CDR3 is CASSLSLAGTDEQFF. Written as DNA, the CDR3 is TGTGCCAGCAGCTTATCCCTAGCGGGAACGGATGAGCAGTTCTTC.

This clone came up a few times. The chain combines TRBV7-2 with TRBJ1-2; D unclear. The CDR3 loop spans 17 amino acids. Looked up from germline, CDR1 is SGHTA and CDR2 is FQGNSA. V was cut by 1 base and J by 2 bases, with 17 bases left in between. The CDR3 DNA reads as TGTGCCAGCAGCTTAGTACGGTGGAGAGAGGTCAACTATGGCTACACCTTC. This encodes CASSLVRWREVNYGYTF.